The clone carrying this TCR beta chain has only a few counts. As yet, its antigen is unknown. The data are from a study of T cell responses to AZD1222 COVID-19 vaccine. Study results and limitations: Across spike, vaccine-associated CD4 TCRs were found, dominant at 160-218 and 743-854.

CDR1 is MNHNY and CDR2 is SVGAGI in the germline V gene (reference sequence). This CDR3 is built from 17 residues. The V and J ends lost 5 bases and 0 bases respectively, with 20 bases between them. The repertoire was sequenced with immunoSEQ multiplex PCR; TCRdb's copy has only in-frame clones and lacks some. The sample carries 100,000 to 150,000 clones, approximately 88% recorded once. The sample consisted of peripheral blood, taken on day 0 of AZD1222 vaccination. The J gene is TRBJ2-7, the V gene TRBV6-6; D is unresolved. This TCR came from an adult in good health. Here the CDR3 reads CASSPAPWAPSSYEQYF. The CDR3 nucleotides are TGTGCCAGCAGTCCAGCCCCCTGGGCCCCAAGCTCCTACGAGCAGTACTTC.